This T cell receptor (beta chain) is from a study of blood T cells in healthy people across ages. Whole-study findings and limits: Researchers said unsorted PBMCs prevented a conclusive naive versus antigen-experienced comparison.

Those donating, healthy Caucasian individuals from Russia, were aged about 6 to 100. Isolated PBMCs totaled at least 7 million in each sample. This clonotype was seen many times. Antigen: not known. CDR1 is SGHRS, CDR2 YFSETQ, per germline. There are 16 residues in the CDR3. The trim removed 4 bases at V and 3 bases at J, leaving 8 bases unmatched. Combining a sample-barcoded 5' primer with a J-beta primer mix, a second PCR ran for about 6 to 11 cycles. Every cDNA molecule bore a tag from a template-switch adaptor containing 12 random nucleotides. In TCRdb, the 5' RACE reads were re-called with MiXCR into one record per CDR3 protein. The sample includes 1.8 million or so distinct CDR3 sequences, 39% of them seen just once.

V and J are TRBV5-1 and TRBJ2-1, with TRBD2 matching 9 bases. The material sequenced was blood. This sequence was found in a human donor in good health. CDR3 DNA: TGCGCCAGCAGCCCCGCAGCGGGGGGCGACTACAATGAGCAGTTCTTC. Its protein is CASSPAAGGDYNEQFF.